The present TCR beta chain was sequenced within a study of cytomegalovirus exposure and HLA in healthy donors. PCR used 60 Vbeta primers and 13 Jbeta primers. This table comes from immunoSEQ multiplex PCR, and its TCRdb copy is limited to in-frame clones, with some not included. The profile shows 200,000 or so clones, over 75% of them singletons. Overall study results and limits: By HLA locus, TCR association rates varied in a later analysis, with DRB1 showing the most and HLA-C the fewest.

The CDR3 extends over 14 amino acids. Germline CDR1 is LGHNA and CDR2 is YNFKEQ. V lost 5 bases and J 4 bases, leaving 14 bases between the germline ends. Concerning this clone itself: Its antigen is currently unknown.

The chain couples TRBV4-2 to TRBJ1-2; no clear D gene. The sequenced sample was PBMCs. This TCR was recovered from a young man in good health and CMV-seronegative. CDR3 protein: CASSGKTRGYGYTF. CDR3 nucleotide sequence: TGTGCCAGCAGCGGAAAAACCCGGGGCTATGGCTACACCTTC.